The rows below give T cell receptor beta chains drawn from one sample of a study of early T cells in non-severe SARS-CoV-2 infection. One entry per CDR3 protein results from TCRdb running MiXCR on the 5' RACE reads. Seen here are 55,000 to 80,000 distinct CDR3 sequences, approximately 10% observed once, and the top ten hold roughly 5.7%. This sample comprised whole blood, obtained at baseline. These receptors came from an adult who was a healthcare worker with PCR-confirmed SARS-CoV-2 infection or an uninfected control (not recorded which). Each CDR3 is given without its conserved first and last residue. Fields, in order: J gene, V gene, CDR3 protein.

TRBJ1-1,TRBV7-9,ASSRVNTEAF
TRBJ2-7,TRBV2,ASRGRTVPYEQY
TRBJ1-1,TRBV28,ASSRQVSEAF
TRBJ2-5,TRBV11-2,ASSPTSSKETQY
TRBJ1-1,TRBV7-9,ASSTGQGLLNTEAF
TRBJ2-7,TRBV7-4,ASSFGTRPYEQY
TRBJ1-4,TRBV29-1,SVDTGRDEKLF
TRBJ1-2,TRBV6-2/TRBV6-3,ASSYSQAHYGYT
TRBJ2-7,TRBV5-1,ASSPTPGQVYEQY
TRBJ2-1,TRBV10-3,AISFLEGSSYNEQF
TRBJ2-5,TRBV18,ASSPTSGGGLETQY
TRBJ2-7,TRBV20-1,SARDTGTHAYEQY
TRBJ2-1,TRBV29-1,SGGEIYNEQF
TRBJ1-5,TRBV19,ASSIRSGGGSESQPQH
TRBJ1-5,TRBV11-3,ASSLRLTSQGDQPQH
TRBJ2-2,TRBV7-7,ASSPQGNTGELF
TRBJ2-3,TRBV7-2,ASGRGLAERDTQY